The rows below give T cell receptor beta chains drawn from one sample of a study of shared clonotypes between healthy human individuals. Data came from immunoSEQ multiplex PCR; TCRdb stores just in-frame clones and leaves some out. The table includes roughly 1,800,000 clones, about 95% detected once. Material: naive CD8+ T cells sorted from blood. These receptors originate from a man aged 18 to 35 in good health. The CDR3 runs from the conserved cysteine through the conserved F or W. D genes are given only for firm matches. Clone sizes are given selectively: once, few, many, or a class where the clone is expanded.

v_call: TRBV6-5
clone_size: -
cdr3_length: 15
j_call: TRBJ2-3
d_call: -
cdr3_aa: CASSYSGGHTDTQYF
cdr3_nt: TGTGCCAGCAGTTACTCGGGGGGCCACACAGATACGCAGTATTTT

v_call: TRBV9
clone_size: -
cdr3_length: 16
j_call: TRBJ2-7
d_call: TRBD1
cdr3_aa: CASSPKPGTGFYEQYF
cdr3_nt: TGTGCCAGCAGCCCCAAGCCGGGGACAGGGTTTTACGAGCAGTACTTC

v_call: TRBV15
clone_size: once
cdr3_length: 15
j_call: TRBJ1-5
d_call: -
cdr3_aa: CATNKGGAWAQPQHF
cdr3_nt: TGTGCCACAAATAAGGGGGGGGCCTGGGCTCAGCCCCAGCATTTT

v_call: TRBV6-1
clone_size: -
cdr3_length: 16
j_call: TRBJ2-7
d_call: -
cdr3_aa: CASSEPGFSGSGEQYF
cdr3_nt: TGTGCCAGCAGTGAACCGGGGTTTTCGGGCTCGGGTGAGCAGTACTTC

v_call: TRBV30
clone_size: -
cdr3_length: 15
j_call: TRBJ2-3
d_call: TRBD2
cdr3_aa: CAGTLAGGSADTQYF
cdr3_nt: TGTGCCGGGACCCTAGCGGGGGGGTCGGCAGATACGCAGTATTTT

v_call: TRBV5-1
clone_size: -
cdr3_length: 14
j_call: TRBJ2-5
d_call: TRBD2
cdr3_aa: CASSLETSIETQYF
cdr3_nt: TGCGCCAGCAGCTTGGAGACTAGCATCGAGACCCAGTACTTC

v_call: TRBV25-1
clone_size: -
cdr3_length: 13
j_call: TRBJ2-7
d_call: -
cdr3_aa: CASSEGLTYEQYF
cdr3_nt: TGTGCCAGCAGTGAAGGACTGACCTACGAGCAGTACTTC

v_call: TRBV7-2
clone_size: once
cdr3_length: 15
j_call: TRBJ2-7
d_call: -
cdr3_aa: CASSLKGEWAYEQYF
cdr3_nt: TGTGCCAGCAGCTTAAAGGGCGAATGGGCCTACGAGCAGTACTTC

v_call: TRBV5-6
clone_size: -
cdr3_length: 14
j_call: TRBJ1-5
d_call: TRBD1
cdr3_aa: CASSPGQQNQPQHF
cdr3_nt: TGTGCCAGCAGCCCGGGACAGCAGAATCAGCCCCAGCATTTT

v_call: TRBV27
clone_size: -
cdr3_length: 15
j_call: TRBJ2-7
d_call: TRBD1
cdr3_aa: CASSGTGTGAYEQYF
cdr3_nt: TGTGCCAGCAGCGGAACCGGGACAGGGGCCTACGAGCAGTACTTC

v_call: TRBV4-2
clone_size: -
cdr3_length: 14
j_call: TRBJ2-7
d_call: -
cdr3_aa: CASSPGTGAYEQYF
cdr3_nt: TGTGCCAGCAGCCCCGGGACGGGCGCCTACGAGCAGTACTTC

v_call: TRBV5-1
clone_size: once
cdr3_length: 16
j_call: TRBJ2-1
d_call: -
cdr3_aa: CASSPKSRTSYNEQFF
cdr3_nt: TGCGCCAGCAGCCCAAAAAGCAGGACGTCCTACAATGAGCAGTTCTTC

v_call: TRBV27
clone_size: -
cdr3_length: 16
j_call: TRBJ2-3
d_call: TRBD1
cdr3_aa: CASTQGASPNTDTQYF
cdr3_nt: TGTGCCAGCACTCAGGGGGCTAGTCCTAACACAGATACGCAGTATTTT

v_call: TRBV7-9
clone_size: -
cdr3_length: 14
j_call: TRBJ1-4
d_call: TRBD1
cdr3_aa: CASSLVQGHEKLFF
cdr3_nt: TGTGCCAGCAGCTTAGTACAGGGGCACGAAAAACTGTTTTTT

v_call: TRBV5-4
clone_size: -
cdr3_length: 15
j_call: TRBJ2-7
d_call: -
cdr3_aa: CASSPDVAAGYEQYF
cdr3_nt: TGTGCCAGCAGCCCCGACGTGGCAGCGGGCTACGAGCAGTACTTC

v_call: TRBV30
clone_size: -
cdr3_length: 13
j_call: TRBJ2-7
d_call: -
cdr3_aa: CAWTPLLSAEQYF
cdr3_nt: TGTGCCTGGACCCCCCTCTTATCCGCCGAGCAGTACTTC

v_call: TRBV6-1
clone_size: -
cdr3_length: 17
j_call: TRBJ1-3
d_call: -
cdr3_aa: CASSEALRADSGNTIYF
cdr3_nt: TGTGCCAGCAGTGAAGCGCTTCGGGCAGACTCTGGAAACACCATATATTTT